The clone carrying this TCR beta chain was detected only a few times. This sample stems from a study of glioma-infiltrating T cells after dendritic cell vaccination. The immunoSEQ assay amplified TCRB CDR3 from up to roughly 2 ug DNA. Clones were read by immunoSEQ multiplex PCR, and TCRdb kept only the in-frame ones, dropping some. The sample contains 71,000 or so clones, 81% of which appear only once. The CDR3 covers 15 residues. Germline loops: CDR1 KGHSH, CDR2 LQKENI. Trimming removed 3 bases from V and 3 bases from J, with 11 bases in between. This specimen consisted of blood, obtained before dendritic cell vaccination. The clonotype was recovered from a human donor with glioblastoma. This sequence joins TRBV18 and TRBJ2-2, with unresolved D. The CDR3 nucleotides read TGTGCCAGCTCACCCCTGCAGGAACACACCGGGGAGCTGTTTTTT. As protein: CASSPLQEHTGELFF.